The 27 T cell receptor beta chains below all came from one sample that was sequenced in a study of glioma-infiltrating T cells after dendritic cell vaccination. Time point given: after dendritic cell vaccination, including at tumor progression/relapse. The data were produced by immunoSEQ multiplex PCR, yet TCRdb's version contains in-frame clones alone and is incomplete. The sample has approximately 62,000 clones; about 89% are singletons. The material sequenced was blood, taken after dendritic cell vaccination. These receptors all come from a human donor with glioblastoma.

V and J are TRBV6-5 and TRBJ2-7; weak D call: TRBD1 (6 bases). Germline V CDR1 and CDR2: MNHEY, SVGAGI. This CDR3 comprises 13 residues. Trimming stripped 2 bases from V and 3 bases from J, with 8 bases between. CDR3 sequence: CASSYGGDYEQYF. As DNA, the CDR3 is TGTGCCAGCAGTTACGGGGGCGACTACGAGCAGTACTTC.

This chain links TRBV5-4 with TRBJ2-7; 7 bases align to TRBD2. Unmatched junction bases numbered 2, after V lost 0 bases and J lost 5 bases. CDR1 is SGHNT, CDR2 YYREEE, per germline (reference sequence). This CDR3 has 13 residues. The CDR3 loop reads CASSLGGSDEQYF. The CDR3 nucleotides are TGTGCCAGCAGCTTGGGCGGGAGCGACGAGCAGTACTTC.

The chain has TRBV5-1 and TRBJ2-7; TRBD2 might be the D (5 bases). V shed 1 base and J shed 6 bases, with 20 bases lying between them. Germline V gene lookup returns CDR1 SGHRS and CDR2 YFSETQ. The CDR3 consists of 16 residues. CDR3 sequence reads: CASSLQQDRRTGEQYF. CDR3 bases: TGCGCCAGCAGCTTGCAGCAGGATCGTAGGACTGGCGAGCAGTACTTC.

V and J are TRBV19 and TRBJ1-5; D ambiguous. The V end lost 4 bases, the J end lost 0 bases, and 7 bases lay between the germline ends. Per the germline V gene, CDR1 is LNHDA and CDR2 is SQIVND (reference sequence). This CDR3 is built from 14 residues. Written as DNA, the CDR3 is TGTGCCAGTAGTACACAGAGTAGCAATCAGCCCCAGCATTTT. This encodes CASSTQSSNQPQHF.

The chain employs TRBV19 and TRBJ1-1; unclear D gene. The CDR3 extends over 14 amino acids. CDR1 and CDR2 from the germline V gene are LNHDA and SQIVND (reference sequence). V lost 6 bases and J lost 5, with 16 bases in between. The CDR3 reads CASSPSWGDTEAFF. CDR3 in DNA: TGTGCCAGTAGCCCCAGTTGGGGAGATACTGAAGCTTTCTTT.

The chain recombines TRBV7-9 with TRBJ2-1; perhaps TRBD2 as D (6 bases). The CDR3 totals 15 residues. CDR1 SEHNR and CDR2 FQNEAQ come from the germline V gene (reference sequence). Trimming stripped 5 bases from V and 5 bases from J, with 16 bases between. The CDR3 sequence: CASSGGGGRDNEQFF. CDR3 DNA: TGTGCCAGCAGCGGGGGAGGCGGCCGGGACAATGAGCAGTTCTTC.

This clone was seen once. V usage is TRBV6-5 and J usage is TRBJ1-2; TRBD1 aligns across 7 bases. The junction had 14 bases not matched to a gene; V was cut back by 8 bases and J by 8 bases. The CDR3 runs 14 residues. Germline V gene lookup returns CDR1 MNHEY and CDR2 SVGAGI. The CDR3, as DNA: TGTGCCAGCTCCCGGACAGGCTCGGCCCCGGGCTACACCTTC. It is translated as CASSRTGSAPGYTF.

Here the CDR3 reads CASGPGTYGYTF. CDR3 nucleotides: TGTGCCAGCGGCCCCGGGACTTATGGCTACACCTTC. The V call is TRBV7-3, the J call TRBJ1-2, with D perhaps matching TRBD1 (5 bases). Trimming stripped 8 bases from V and 5 bases from J, with 12 bases between. The CDR3 has 12 amino acids. Germline V lookup: CDR1 SGHTA, CDR2 FQGTGA.

This rearrangement joins TRBV5-1 to TRBJ2-3; D not resolved. The CDR3 contains 14 residues. Deletions cut 1 base from V and 3 bases from J, with 9 bases between. CDR1 and CDR2 from the germline V gene are SGHRS and YFSETQ. This chain's CDR3 is CASSLSGLTDTQYF. DNA of the CDR3: TGCGCCAGCAGCTTGTCTGGCTTAACAGATACGCAGTATTTT.

The rearrangement uses TRBV6-5 and TRBJ1-6, with 8 bases matching TRBD1. Germline CDR1 MNHEY, CDR2 SVGAGI. With V trimmed by 6 bases and J by 7 bases, 8 bases remained unmatched. The CDR3 length is 15 residues. The CDR3 sequence: CASSHRGRVNSPLHF. DNA for the CDR3: TGTGCCAGCAGCCACAGGGGGAGGGTGAATTCACCCCTCCACTTT.

The chain is built from TRBV25-1 and TRBJ2-1, with D tentatively TRBD2 (5 bases). The CDR3 runs to 15 residues. Germline loops: CDR1 MGHDK, CDR2 SYGVNS. V was cut by 5 bases and J by 6 bases, with 17 bases left in between. The CDR3 DNA sequence: TGTGCCAGCAGTTTTACACGGGATGGGCCCAATGAGCAGTTCTTC. Encoded protein: CASSFTRDGPNEQFF.

V and J are TRBV4-2 and TRBJ2-1; D is perhaps TRBD2 (6 bases). V was pared by 1 base and J by 4 bases, with 14 bases between. The CDR3 runs to 16 residues. CDR1 and CDR2 from the germline V gene are LGHNA and YNFKEQ. The CDR3 DNA sequence: TGTGCCAGCAGCCAAGGGTATGGCGGGGCGTACAATGAGCAGTTCTTC. Its protein product is CASSQGYGGAYNEQFF.

CDR3 nucleotides: TGCGCCAGCAGCGCGGGACTAGCGGGGACCGGGGAGCTGTTTTTT. Protein sequence: CASSAGLAGTGELFF. The chain employs TRBV5-1 and TRBJ2-2; 13 bases align to TRBD2. Trimming removed 4 bases from V and 5 bases from J; junction bases left unmatched: 2. Per germline, CDR1 SGHRS and CDR2 YFSETQ. The CDR3 has 15 amino acids.

In this sample, this clone turned up once. J is TRBJ2-3 and V is TRBV5-4; D may be TRBD2 (6 bases). V was clipped by 4 bases and J by 4 bases, with 16 bases between them. Germline V gene lookup returns CDR1 SGHNT and CDR2 YYREEE (reference sequence). CDR3 size: 15 residues. In DNA, the CDR3 is TGTGCCAGCAGCCCAACCGCGGGATGGGCAGATACGCAGTATTTT. Its translation is CASSPTAGWADTQYF. The complete variable domain, with remaining parts taken from reference TRBV5-4 and TRBJ2-3, reads ETGVTQSPTHLIKTRGQQVTLRCSSQSGHNTVSWYQQALGQGPQFIFQYYREEENGRGNFPPRFSGLQFPNYSSELNVNALELDDSALYLCASSPTAGWADTQYFGPGTRLTVL.

The V and J genes are TRBV10-3 and TRBJ1-1; D is perhaps TRBD1 (5 bases). Germline V gives CDR1 ENHRY, CDR2 SYGVKD. This CDR3 has 14 residues. The V and J ends lost 4 bases and 0 bases respectively, with 9 bases between them. DNA for the CDR3: TGTGCCATCAGTGTCCAGGGATTGAACACTGAAGCTTTCTTT. Translating it yields CAISVQGLNTEAFF.

This clone was detected only once. The genes are TRBV7-2 and TRBJ2-3, with a weak D call TRBD2 (7 bases). V lost 1 base and J 1 base, leaving 9 bases between the germline ends. From germline, CDR1 is SGHTA and CDR2 FQGNSA. This CDR3 spans 15 amino acids. CDR3 region: CASSLEGGGTDTQYF. DNA for the CDR3: TGTGCCAGCAGCTTAGAAGGGGGGGGCACAGATACGCAGTATTTT.

The chain recombines TRBV12-5 with TRBJ2-1, with 11 nucleotides matching TRBD2. Germline V gene lookup returns CDR1 LGHNT and CDR2 FRNRAP. Trimming at V came to 1 base and at J to 6 bases, leaving 5 bases not matched to a gene. This CDR3 has 16 residues. CDR3 DNA sequence: TGTGCTAGTGGTTTGGCCTCGGGACTAGCGGTCAATGAGCAGTTCTTC. Translation gives CASGLASGLAVNEQFF. The full variable domain, with the rest looked up from reference TRBV12-5 and TRBJ2-1, is DARVTQTPRHKVTEMGQEVTMRCQPILGHNTVFWYRQTMMQGLELLAYFRNRAPLDDSGMPKDRFSAEMPDATLATLKIQPSEPRDSAVYFCASGLASGLAVNEQFFGPGTRLTVL.

The chain joins TRBV19 to TRBJ2-1; 11 positions match TRBD2. Germline values: CDR1 LNHDA, CDR2 SQIVND (reference sequence). This CDR3 spans 15 amino acids. The J segment lost 4 bases and the V segment lost 4 bases, leaving 3 bases of the junction unmatched. The CDR3 DNA reads as TGTGCCAGTAGTACGACTAGCGGGGATTACAATGAGCAGTTCTTC. Translation gives CASSTTSGDYNEQFF.

The V and J genes are TRBV6-6 and TRBJ1-3; D perhaps matches TRBD1 (6 bases). Germline assignment: CDR1 MNHNY and CDR2 SVGAGI (reference sequence). The CDR3 spans 14 residues. V gave up 6 bases and J gave up 0 bases, with 9 bases separating them. CDR3 coding DNA: TGTGCCAGCAGCGGGACATCCTCTGGAAACACCATATATTTT. Translated, it gives CASSGTSSGNTIYF.

CDR3 nucleotide sequence: TGTGCCGCATCGACAGGGGGCAATGAAAAACTGTTTTTT. It translates to CAASTGGNEKLFF. This chain connects TRBV30 to TRBJ1-4; TRBD1 aligns across 10 bases. J lost 5 bases, V lost 8 bases, and 5 bases had no gene match. CDR1 GTSNPN and CDR2 SVGIG come from the germline V gene (reference sequence). The length of the CDR3 is 13 residues. The complete variable domain, with remaining parts taken from reference TRBV30 and TRBJ1-4, reads SQTIHQWPATLVQPVGSPLSLECTVEGTSNPNLYWYRQAAGRGLQLLFYSVGIGQISSEVPQNLSASRPQDRQFILSSKKLLLSDSGFYLCAASTGGNEKLFFGSGTQLSVL.

The chain has TRBV14 and TRBJ1-1, with D uncertain. In germline, CDR1 is SGHDN, CDR2 FVKESK. The CDR3 has 15 amino acids. V was shortened by 2 bases and J by 2 bases, with 12 bases between the two germline ends. The CDR3 DNA reads TGTGCCAGCAGCCAATTTAGAGGGCTCAACACTGAAGCTTTCTTT. It yields the protein CASSQFRGLNTEAFF.

The genes are TRBV18 and TRBJ1-1; 7 bases are a match to TRBD1. The CDR3 runs to 15 residues. Per the germline V gene, CDR1 is KGHSH and CDR2 is LQKENI. With 3 bases clipped from V and 6 bases from J, the junction kept 10 bases outside the gene matches. The CDR3 nucleotides read TGTGCCAGCTCACCCCGGGACAGTTTATTAGCTGAAGCTTTCTTT. It specifies CASSPRDSLLAEAFF.

A single count supports this clone. The genes are TRBV7-3 and TRBJ2-5, with 7 nucleotides matching TRBD1. CDR1 is SGHTA, CDR2 FQGTGA, per germline. This CDR3 spans 13 amino acids. V lost 6 bases, J lost 3 bases, and 4 bases stayed unmatched. The CDR3 bases are TGTGCCAGCAGTCGTGACAGGGAAGAGACCCAGTACTTC. As protein: CASSRDREETQYF.

This chain connects TRBV11-3 to TRBJ2-5, with a weak D call TRBD1 (5 bases). The J call may be incorrect, as the DNA end agrees better with TRBJ2-7. Germline-derived CDR1 and CDR2 are SGHNT and YENEEA. The CDR3 consists of 17 residues. This CDR3 reads CASSPGRGEALSYEQYF. CDR3 nucleotides: TGTGCCAGCAGCCCAGGAAGGGGTGAGGCCCTTTCCTACGAGCAGTACTTC.

The gene calls are TRBV29-1 and TRBJ2-1; 10 positions agree with TRBD1. J gave up 7 bases and V 3 bases, and 6 bases lay outside the gene matches. The CDR3 is made up of 14 amino acids. Germline V gene lookup returns CDR1 SQVTM and CDR2 ANQGSEA. The CDR3 DNA sequence: TGCAGCGTTGATTTGGACAGGGGGGGGAATGAGCAGTTCTTC. Translation: CSVDLDRGGNEQFF.

The V gene is TRBV6-1, the J gene TRBJ2-7; 8 bases agree with TRBD1. The CDR3 loop spans 14 amino acids. CDR1 MNHNS and CDR2 SASEGT come from the germline V gene. The V gene end was trimmed by 4 bases and the J gene end by 0 bases; junction bases not matched to a gene: 2. This CDR3 reads CASSADRDSYEQYF. In DNA, the CDR3 is TGTGCCAGCAGTGCGGACAGGGACTCCTACGAGCAGTACTTC.

The chain joins TRBV5-4 to TRBJ1-1; the D gene is possibly TRBD1 (5 bases). Per germline, CDR1 SGHNT and CDR2 YYREEE (reference sequence). V gave up 1 base and J gave up 8 bases, with 15 bases separating them. The CDR3 length is 14 residues. The CDR3 here is CASSLLLQDKEAFF. In DNA, the CDR3 is TGTGCCAGCAGCTTGCTTCTACAGGACAAGGAAGCTTTCTTT.